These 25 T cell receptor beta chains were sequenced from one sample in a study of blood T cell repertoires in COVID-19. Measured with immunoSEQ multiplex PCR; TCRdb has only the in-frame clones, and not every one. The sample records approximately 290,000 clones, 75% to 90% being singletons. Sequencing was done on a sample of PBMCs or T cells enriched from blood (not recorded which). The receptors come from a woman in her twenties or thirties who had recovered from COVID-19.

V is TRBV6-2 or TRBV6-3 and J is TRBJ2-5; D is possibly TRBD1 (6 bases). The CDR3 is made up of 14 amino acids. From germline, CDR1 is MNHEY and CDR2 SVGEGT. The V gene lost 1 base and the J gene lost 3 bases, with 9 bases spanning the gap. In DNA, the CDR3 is TGTGCCAGCAGTTACTTCCAGGGGAAAGAGACCCAGTACTTC. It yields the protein CASSYFQGKETQYF.

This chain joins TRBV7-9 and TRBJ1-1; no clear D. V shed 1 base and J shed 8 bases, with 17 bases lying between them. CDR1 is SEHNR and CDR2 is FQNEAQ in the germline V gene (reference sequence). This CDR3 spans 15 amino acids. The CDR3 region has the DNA TGTGCCAGCAGCTTAGGACAAACGTACTGGGAGGAAGCTTTCTTT. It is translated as CASSLGQTYWEEAFF.

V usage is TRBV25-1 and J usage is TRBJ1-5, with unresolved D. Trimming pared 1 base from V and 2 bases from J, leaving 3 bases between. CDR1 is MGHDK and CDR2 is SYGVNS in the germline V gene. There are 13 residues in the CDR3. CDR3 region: CASSESGNQPQHF. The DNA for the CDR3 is TGTGCCAGCAGTGAATCGGGCAATCAGCCCCAGCATTTT.

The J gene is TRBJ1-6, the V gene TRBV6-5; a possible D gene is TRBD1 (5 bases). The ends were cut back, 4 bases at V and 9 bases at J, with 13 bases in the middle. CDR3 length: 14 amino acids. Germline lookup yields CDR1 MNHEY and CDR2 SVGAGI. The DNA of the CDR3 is TGTGCCAGCAGTTTTAACAGGTTGGGTTCACCCCTCCACTTT. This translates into CASSFNRLGSPLHF.

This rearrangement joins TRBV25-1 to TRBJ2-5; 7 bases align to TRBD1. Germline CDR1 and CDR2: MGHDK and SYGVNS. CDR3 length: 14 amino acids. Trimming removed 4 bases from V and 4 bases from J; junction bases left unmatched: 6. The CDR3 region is CASSVRQGRETQYF. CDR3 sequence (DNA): TGTGCCAGCAGTGTCAGACAGGGTAGAGAGACCCAGTACTTC. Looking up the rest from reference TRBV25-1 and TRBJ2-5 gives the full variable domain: EADIYQTPRYLVIGTGKKITLECSQTMGHDKMYWYQQDPGMELHLIHYSYGVNSTEKGDLSSESTVSRIRTEHFPLTLESARPSHTSQYLCASSVRQGRETQYFGPGTRLLVL.

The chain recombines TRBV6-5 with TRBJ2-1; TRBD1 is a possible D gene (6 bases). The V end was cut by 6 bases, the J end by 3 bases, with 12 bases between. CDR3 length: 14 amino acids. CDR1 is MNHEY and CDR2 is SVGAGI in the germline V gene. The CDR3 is CASRRGTSYNEQFF. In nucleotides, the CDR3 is TGTGCCAGCAGAAGGGGGACCAGCTACAATGAGCAGTTCTTC.

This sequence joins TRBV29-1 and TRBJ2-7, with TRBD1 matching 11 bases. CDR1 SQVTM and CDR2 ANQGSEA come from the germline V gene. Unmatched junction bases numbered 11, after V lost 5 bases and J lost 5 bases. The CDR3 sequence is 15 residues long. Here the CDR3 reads CSVFVGDRGYDEQYF. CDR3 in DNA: TGCAGCGTTTTCGTTGGGGACAGGGGGTACGACGAGCAGTACTTC.

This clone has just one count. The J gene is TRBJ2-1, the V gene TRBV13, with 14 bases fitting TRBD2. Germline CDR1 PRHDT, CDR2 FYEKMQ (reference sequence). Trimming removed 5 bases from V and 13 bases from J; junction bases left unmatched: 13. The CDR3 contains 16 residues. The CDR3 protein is CASSRNRLAGGPIQFF. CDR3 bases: TGTGCCAGCAGCAGGAACAGACTAGCGGGGGGGCCTATCCAGTTCTTC.

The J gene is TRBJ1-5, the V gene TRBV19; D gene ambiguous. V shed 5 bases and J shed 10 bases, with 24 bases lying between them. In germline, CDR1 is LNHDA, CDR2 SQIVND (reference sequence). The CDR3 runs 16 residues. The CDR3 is CASSFSARLEMGPQHF. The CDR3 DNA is TGTGCCAGTAGTTTCTCTGCCAGGCTGGAAATGGGCCCCCAGCATTTT. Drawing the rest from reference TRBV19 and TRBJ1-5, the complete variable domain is DGGITQSPKYLFRKEGQNVTLSCEQNLNHDAMYWYRQDPGQGLRLIYYSQIVNDFQKGDIAEGYSVSREKKESFPLTVTSAQKNPTAFYLCASSFSARLEMGPQHFGDGTRLSIL.

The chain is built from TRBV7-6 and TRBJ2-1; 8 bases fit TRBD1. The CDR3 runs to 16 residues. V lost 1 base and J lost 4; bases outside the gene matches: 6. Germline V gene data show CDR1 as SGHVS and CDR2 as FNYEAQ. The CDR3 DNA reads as TGTGCCAGCAGCTTAGATCCAGGGGGCATTTACAATGAGCAGTTCTTC. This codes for CASSLDPGGIYNEQFF. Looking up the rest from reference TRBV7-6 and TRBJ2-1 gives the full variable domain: GAGVSQSPRYKVTKRGQDVALRCDPISGHVSLYWYRQALGQGPEFLTYFNYEAQQDKSGLPNDRFSAERPEGSISTLTIQRTEQRDSAMYRCASSLDPGGIYNEQFFGPGTRLTVL.

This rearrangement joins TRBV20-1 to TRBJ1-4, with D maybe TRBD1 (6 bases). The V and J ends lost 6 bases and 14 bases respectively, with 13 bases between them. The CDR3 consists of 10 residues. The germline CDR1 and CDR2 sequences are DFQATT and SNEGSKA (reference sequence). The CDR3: CSARQERLFF. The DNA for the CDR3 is TGCAGTGCAAGACAGGAAAGGCTGTTTTTT.

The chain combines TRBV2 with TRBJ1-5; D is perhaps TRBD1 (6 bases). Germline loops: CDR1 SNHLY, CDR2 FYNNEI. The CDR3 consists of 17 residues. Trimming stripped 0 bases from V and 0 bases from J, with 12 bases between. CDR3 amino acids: CASSEATGPYSNQPQHF. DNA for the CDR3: TGTGCCAGCAGTGAAGCTACAGGGCCATATAGCAATCAGCCCCAGCATTTT.

CDR3 amino acids: CSVILGVWGPNTGELFF. CDR3 sequence (DNA): TGCAGCGTAATCTTGGGTGTCTGGGGGCCGAACACCGGGGAGCTGTTTTTT. V is TRBV29-1 and J is TRBJ2-2; possibly TRBD1 for D (6 bases). This CDR3 comprises 17 residues. V lost 6 bases and J lost 0, with 20 bases in between. CDR1 SQVTM and CDR2 ANQGSEA come from the germline V gene.

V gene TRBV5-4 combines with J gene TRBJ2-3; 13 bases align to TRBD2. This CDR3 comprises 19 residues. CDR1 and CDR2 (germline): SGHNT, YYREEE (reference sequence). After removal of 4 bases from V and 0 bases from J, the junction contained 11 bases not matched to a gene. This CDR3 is CASSRGLAGDPSSTDTQYF. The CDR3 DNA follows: TGTGCCAGCAGCAGAGGACTAGCGGGAGATCCCTCTAGCACAGATACGCAGTATTTT.

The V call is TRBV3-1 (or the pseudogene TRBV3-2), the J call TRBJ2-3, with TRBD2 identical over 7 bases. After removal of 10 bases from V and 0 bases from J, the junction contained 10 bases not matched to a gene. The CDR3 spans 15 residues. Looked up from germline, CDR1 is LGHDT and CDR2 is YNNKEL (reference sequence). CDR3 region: CATRGPGGSTDTQYF. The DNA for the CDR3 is TGTGCCACCCGTGGGCCGGGGGGTAGCACAGATACGCAGTATTTT.

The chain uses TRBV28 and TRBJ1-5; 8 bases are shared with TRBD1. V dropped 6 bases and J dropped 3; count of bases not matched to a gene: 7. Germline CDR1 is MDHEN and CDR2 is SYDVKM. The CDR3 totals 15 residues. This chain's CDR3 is CASSNPGGPNQPQHF. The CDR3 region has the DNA TGTGCCAGCAGCAACCCAGGGGGCCCCAATCAGCCCCAGCATTTT.

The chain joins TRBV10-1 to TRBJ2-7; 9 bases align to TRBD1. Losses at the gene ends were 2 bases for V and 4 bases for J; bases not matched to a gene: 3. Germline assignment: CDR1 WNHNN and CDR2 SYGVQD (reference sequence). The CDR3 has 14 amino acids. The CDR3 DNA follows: TGCGCCAGCAGTGAGCGGGACAGGGAATACGAGCAGTACTTC. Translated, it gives CASSERDREYEQYF.

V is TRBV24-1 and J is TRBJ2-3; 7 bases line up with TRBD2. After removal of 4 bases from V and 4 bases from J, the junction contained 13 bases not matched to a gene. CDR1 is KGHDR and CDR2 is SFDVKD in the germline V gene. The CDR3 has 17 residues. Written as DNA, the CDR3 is TGTGCCACCAGTGACATCTCTGCGGGAGTCGGGGCAGATACGCAGTATTTT. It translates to CATSDISAGVGADTQYF.

The CDR3 coding sequence is TGTGCCAGCGATGGGGGACAGAGTAGCAATCAGCCCCAGCATTTT. Protein: CASDGGQSSNQPQHF. The chain employs TRBV2 and TRBJ1-5; 7 positions agree with TRBD1. Per the germline V gene, CDR1 is SNHLY and CDR2 is FYNNEI. Trimming cost V 8 bases and J 0 bases; bases outside gene matches: 7. The length of the CDR3 is 15 residues.

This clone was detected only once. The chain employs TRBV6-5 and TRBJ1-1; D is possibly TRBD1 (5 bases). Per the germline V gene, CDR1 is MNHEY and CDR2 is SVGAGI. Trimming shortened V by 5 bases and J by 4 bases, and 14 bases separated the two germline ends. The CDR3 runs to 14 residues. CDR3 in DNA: TGTGCCAGCAGTCGACAGAACAGTCCCACTGAAGCTTTCTTT. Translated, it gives CASSRQNSPTEAFF.

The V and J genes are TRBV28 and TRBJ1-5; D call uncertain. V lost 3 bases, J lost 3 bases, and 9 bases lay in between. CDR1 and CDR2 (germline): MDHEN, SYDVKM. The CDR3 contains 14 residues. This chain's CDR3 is CASSLTRFNQPQHF. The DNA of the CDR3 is TGTGCCAGCAGTTTGACCAGGTTCAATCAGCCCCAGCATTTT.

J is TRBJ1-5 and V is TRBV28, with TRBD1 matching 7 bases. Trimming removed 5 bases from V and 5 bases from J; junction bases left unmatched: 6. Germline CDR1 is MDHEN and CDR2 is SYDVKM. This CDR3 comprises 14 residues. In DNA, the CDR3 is TGTGCCAGCAGTCAACAGGGGAGGTATCAGCCCCAGCATTTT. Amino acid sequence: CASSQQGRYQPQHF.

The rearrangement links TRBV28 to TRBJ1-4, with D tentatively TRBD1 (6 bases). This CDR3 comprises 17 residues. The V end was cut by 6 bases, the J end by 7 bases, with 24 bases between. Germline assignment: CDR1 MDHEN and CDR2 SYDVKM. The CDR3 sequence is CASSLERRGADGEKLFF. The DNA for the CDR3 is TGTGCCAGCAGCTTAGAGAGGCGGGGGGCCGACGGTGAAAAACTGTTTTTT.

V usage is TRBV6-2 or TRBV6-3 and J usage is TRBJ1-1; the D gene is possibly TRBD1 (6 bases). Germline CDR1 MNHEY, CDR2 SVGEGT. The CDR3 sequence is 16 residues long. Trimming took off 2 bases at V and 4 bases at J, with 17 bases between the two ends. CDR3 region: CASSYRAWGLSTEAFF. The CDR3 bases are TGTGCCAGCAGTTACCGGGCCTGGGGGCTAAGCACTGAAGCTTTCTTT.

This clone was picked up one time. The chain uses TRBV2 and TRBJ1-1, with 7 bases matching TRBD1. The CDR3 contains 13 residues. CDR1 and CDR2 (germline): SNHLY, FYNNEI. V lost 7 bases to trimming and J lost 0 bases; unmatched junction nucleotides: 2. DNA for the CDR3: TGTGCCAGCACCAGGGGGATGAACACTGAAGCTTTCTTT. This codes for CASTRGMNTEAFF.